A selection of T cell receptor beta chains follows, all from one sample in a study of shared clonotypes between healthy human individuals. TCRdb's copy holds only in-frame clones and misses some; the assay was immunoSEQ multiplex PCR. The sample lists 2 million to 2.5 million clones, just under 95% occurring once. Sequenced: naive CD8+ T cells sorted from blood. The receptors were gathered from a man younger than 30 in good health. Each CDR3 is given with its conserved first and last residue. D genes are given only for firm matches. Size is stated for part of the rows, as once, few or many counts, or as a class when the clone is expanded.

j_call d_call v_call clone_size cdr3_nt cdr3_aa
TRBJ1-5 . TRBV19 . TGTGCCAGTAGTATGGGGGACATTTATAGCAATCAGCCCCAGCATTTT CASSMGDIYSNQPQHF
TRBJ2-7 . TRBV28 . TGTGCCAGCAGTCCCAACCTATCCTACGGGGAAAACGAGCAGTACTTC CASSPNLSYGENEQYF
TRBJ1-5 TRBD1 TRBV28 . TGTGCCAGCAGTTTACTGGGGACAGGGGACGATCAGCCCCAGCATTTT CASSLLGTGDDQPQHF
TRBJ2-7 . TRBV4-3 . TGCGCCAGCAGCCTCCCCGGGGGAAGTATCTACGAGCAGTACTTC CASSLPGGSIYEQYF
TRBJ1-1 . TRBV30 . TGTGCCTGGAGTGGGGACCCGGGAACCCTAAACACTGAAGCTTTCTTT CAWSGDPGTLNTEAFF
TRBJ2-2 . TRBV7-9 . TGTGCCAGCAGCTTACTCGACACCGGGGAGCTGTTTTTT CASSLLDTGELFF
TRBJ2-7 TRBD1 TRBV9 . TGTGCCAGCAGCGTAGCAGGGGACAGGGGACTTTCCTACGAGCAGTACTTC CASSVAGDRGLSYEQYF
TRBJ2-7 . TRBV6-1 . TGTGCCAGCAGTGAATGGAGAGGGGCGCGGTACGAGCAGTACTTC CASSEWRGARYEQYF
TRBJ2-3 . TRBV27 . TGTGCCAGCAGGGCCGGCGGGGGCACAGATACGCAGTATTTT CASRAGGGTDTQYF
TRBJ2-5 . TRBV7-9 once TGTGCCAGCAGCTTAGCGCAGGGGCGCGAAGAGACCCAGTACTTC CASSLAQGREETQYF
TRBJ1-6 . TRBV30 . TGTGCCTGTTGGGACACCCATAATTCACCCCTCCACTTT CACWDTHNSPLHF
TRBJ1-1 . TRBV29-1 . TGCAGCGCCCCCTGCACTGAAGCTTTCTTT CSAPCTEAFF
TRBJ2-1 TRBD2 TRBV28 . TGTGCCAGCAGTTCGGGGACTAGCGGGAGATACAGTGAGCAGTTCTTC CASSSGTSGRYSEQFF
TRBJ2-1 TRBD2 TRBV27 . TGTGCCAGCAGTTTAATGGCGGGAGGGCGTAGTTACAATGAGCAGTTCTTC CASSLMAGGRSYNEQFF
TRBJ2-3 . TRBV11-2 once TGTGCCAGCAGCTGGGAACGCACAGATACGCAGTATTTT CASSWERTDTQYF
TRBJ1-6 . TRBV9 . TGTGCCAGCAGCGTAGACTGGGGCAGCAATTCACCCCTCCACTTT CASSVDWGSNSPLHF
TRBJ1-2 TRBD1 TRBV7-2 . TGTGCCAGCAGGCCAACAGGGGTGGAAGGCTACACCTTC CASRPTGVEGYTF
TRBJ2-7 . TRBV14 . TGTGCCAGCAGCCAAGAAGGCCCGAGCTCCTACGAGCAGTACTTC CASSQEGPSSYEQYF
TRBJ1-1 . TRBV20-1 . TGCAGTGCCCAGTGGGGAGCTGAAGCTTTCTTT CSAQWGAEAFF
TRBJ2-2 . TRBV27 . TGTGCCAGCAGTTTATGGTCCGGGGAGCTGTTTTTT CASSLWSGELFF
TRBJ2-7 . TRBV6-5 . TGTGCCAGCAGTTACGGCCAGGGTGAAGAGCAGTACTTC CASSYGQGEEQYF
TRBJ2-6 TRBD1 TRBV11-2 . TGTGCCAGCAGCTTAGAGGACAGGGGCTACTCTGGGGCCAACGTCCTGACTTTC CASSLEDRGYSGANVLTF
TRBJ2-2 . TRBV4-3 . TGCGCCAGCAGCCAAGGGAAGGGGCAGGGTAATTCCGGGGAGCTGTTTTTT CASSQGKGQGNSGELFF
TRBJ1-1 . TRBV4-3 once TGCGCCAGCAGCCAAGATGGGCGGATGAACACTGAAGCTTTCTTT CASSQDGRMNTEAFF
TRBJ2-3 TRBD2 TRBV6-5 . TGTGCCAGCAGTCCGACTAGCAGCACAGATACGCAGTATTTT CASSPTSSTDTQYF
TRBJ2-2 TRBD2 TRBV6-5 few TGTGCCAGCAGTTACAGGGAGGGCACCGGGGAGCTGTTTTTT CASSYREGTGELFF
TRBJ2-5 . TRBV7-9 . TGTGCCAGCAGCTTAGAAAGGGAGACCCAGTACTTC CASSLERETQYF
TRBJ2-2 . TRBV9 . TGTGCCAGCAGCGTTGGATCACAGGGTCTCACCGGGGAGCTGTTTTTT CASSVGSQGLTGELFF
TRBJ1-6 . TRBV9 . TGTGCCAGCAGCGTTGGGGGGGATTCACCCCTCCACTTT CASSVGGDSPLHF
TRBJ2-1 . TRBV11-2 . TGTGCCAGCAGTCAAGGGGATGAGCAGTTCTTC CASSQGDEQFF
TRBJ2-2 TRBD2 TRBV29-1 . TGCAGCGTTGCCCATGGACTAGCGGGAGGCTCCGGGGAGCTGTTTTTT CSVAHGLAGGSGELFF